The TCR beta chain described here comes from a study of T cell repertoires in cytomegalovirus infection. Overall study context: CMV epitopes used comprised recently identified HLA-C-restricted ones and well-studied HLA-B-restricted ones. In public TCR beta signatures, there were indications of both CMV infection and matching HLA type.

TCRdb itself ran the reads through MiXCR, one entry per CDR3 protein. The sample gives roughly 51,000 distinct CDR3 sequences, around 20% of which show up once; around 27% is in the top ten. Regarding the study as a whole: People with CMV and the relevant HLA were identified by cumulative public TCR beta family frequency. Within the response measured ex vivo, HLA-C-restricted CMV-specific TCR beta clonotypes were dominant.

Notes on this clonotype: No antigen is known for it.

The sequence was collected from a human donor in good health (CMV status not recorded). Some clones in this sample may be carry-over from other donors' samples. The material sequenced was CD8+ T cells from cultured PBMCs, taken from culture after CMV antigen stimulation.

The CDR3 loop is CSASVPGRHYNQPQHF. The CDR3 bases are TGCAGTGCTAGCGTCCCCGGACGTCACTACAATCAGCCCCAGCATTTT. The chain joins TRBV20-1 to TRBJ1-5; the D is unclear. CDR1 and CDR2 from the germline V gene are DFQATT and SNEGSKA (reference sequence). V was cut by 3 bases and J by 3 bases, with 18 bases left in between. The CDR3 sequence is 16 residues long.